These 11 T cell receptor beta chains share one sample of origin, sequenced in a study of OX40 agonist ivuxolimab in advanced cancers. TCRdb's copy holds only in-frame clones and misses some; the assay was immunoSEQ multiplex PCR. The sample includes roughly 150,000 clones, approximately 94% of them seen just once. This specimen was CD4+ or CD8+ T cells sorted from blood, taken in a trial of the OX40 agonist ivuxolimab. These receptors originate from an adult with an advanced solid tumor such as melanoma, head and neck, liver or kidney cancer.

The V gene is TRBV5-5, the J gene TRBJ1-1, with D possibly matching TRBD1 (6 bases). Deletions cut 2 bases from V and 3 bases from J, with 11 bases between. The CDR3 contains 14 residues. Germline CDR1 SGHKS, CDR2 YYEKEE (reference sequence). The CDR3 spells CASSLQGGHTEAFF. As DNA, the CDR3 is TGTGCCAGCAGCTTACAGGGAGGGCACACTGAAGCTTTCTTT.

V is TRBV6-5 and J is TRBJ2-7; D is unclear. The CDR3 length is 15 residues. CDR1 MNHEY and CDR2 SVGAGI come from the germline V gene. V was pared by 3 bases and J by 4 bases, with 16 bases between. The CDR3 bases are TGTGCCAGCAGTTATGATGGGTGGGCCTCATACGAGCAGTACTTC. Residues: CASSYDGWASYEQYF.

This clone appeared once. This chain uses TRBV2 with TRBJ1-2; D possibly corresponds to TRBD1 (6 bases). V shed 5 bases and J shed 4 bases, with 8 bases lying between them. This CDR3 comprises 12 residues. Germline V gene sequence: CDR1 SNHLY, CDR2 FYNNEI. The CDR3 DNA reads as TGTGCCAGCAGTAAGGACAGCTATGGCTACACCTTC. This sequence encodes CASSKDSYGYTF.

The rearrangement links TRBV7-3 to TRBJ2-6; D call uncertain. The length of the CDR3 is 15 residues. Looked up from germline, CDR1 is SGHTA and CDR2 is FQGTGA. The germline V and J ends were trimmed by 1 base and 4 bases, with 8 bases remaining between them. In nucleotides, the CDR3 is TGTGCCAGCAGCTTAAACCCAGCGGGGGCCAACGTCCTGACTTTC. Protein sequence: CASSLNPAGANVLTF.

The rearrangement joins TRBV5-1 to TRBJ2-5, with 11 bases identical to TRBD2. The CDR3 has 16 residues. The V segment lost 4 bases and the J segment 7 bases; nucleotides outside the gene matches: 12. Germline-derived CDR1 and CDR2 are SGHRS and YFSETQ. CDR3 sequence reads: CASSGGTSGGRGTQYF. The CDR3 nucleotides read TGCGCCAGCAGCGGAGGGACTAGCGGTGGGAGAGGGACCCAGTACTTC.

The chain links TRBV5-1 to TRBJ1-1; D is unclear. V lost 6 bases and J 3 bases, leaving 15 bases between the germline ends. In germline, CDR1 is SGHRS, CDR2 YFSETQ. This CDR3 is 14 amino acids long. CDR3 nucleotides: TGCGCCAGCAAGCAGGCGCTGATAGACACTGAAGCTTTCTTT. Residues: CASKQALIDTEAFF.

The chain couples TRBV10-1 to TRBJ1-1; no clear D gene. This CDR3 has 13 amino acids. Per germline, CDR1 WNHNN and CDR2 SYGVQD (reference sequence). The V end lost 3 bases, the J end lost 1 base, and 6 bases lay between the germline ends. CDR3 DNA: TGCGCCAGCAGTGACGAGAAGAACACTGAAGCTTTCTTT. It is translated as CASSDEKNTEAFF.

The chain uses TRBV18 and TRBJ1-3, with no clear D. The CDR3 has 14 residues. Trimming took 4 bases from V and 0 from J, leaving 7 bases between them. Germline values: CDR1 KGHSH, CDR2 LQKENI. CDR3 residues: CASSLGPSGNTIYF. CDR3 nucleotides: TGTGCCAGCTCACTGGGCCCCTCTGGAAACACCATATATTTT.

The CDR3, as DNA: TGTGCCAGCAGCCCGAGCGGGCAGGGGGCTTATGGCTACACCTTC. Translation gives CASSPSGQGAYGYTF. The V and J genes are TRBV9 and TRBJ1-2; TRBD1 matches 8 bases. Germline lookup yields CDR1 SGDLS and CDR2 YYNGEE. V was clipped by 4 bases and J by 5 bases; unmatched bases: 10. The CDR3 runs 15 residues.

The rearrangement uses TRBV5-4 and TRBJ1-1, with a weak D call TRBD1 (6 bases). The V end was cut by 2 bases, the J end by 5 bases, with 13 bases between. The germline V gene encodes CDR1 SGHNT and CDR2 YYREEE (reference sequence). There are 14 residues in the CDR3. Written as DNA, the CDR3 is TGTGCCAGCAGCTTAGGGGGGAGTGGGACTGAAGCTTTCTTT. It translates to CASSLGGSGTEAFF.

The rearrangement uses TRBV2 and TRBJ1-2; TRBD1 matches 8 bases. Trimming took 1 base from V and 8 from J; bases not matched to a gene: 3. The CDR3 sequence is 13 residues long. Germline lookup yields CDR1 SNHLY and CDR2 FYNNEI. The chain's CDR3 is CASSEGTGLGYTF. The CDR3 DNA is TGTGCCAGCAGTGAAGGGACAGGGCTCGGCTACACCTTC. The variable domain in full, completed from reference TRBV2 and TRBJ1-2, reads EPEVTQTPSHQVTQMGQEVILRCVPISNHLYFYWYRQILGQKVEFLVSFYNNEISEKSEIFDDQFSVERPDGSNFTLKIRSTKLEDSAMYFCASSEGTGLGYTFGSGTRLTVV.